This T cell receptor (beta chain) stems from a study of cytomegalovirus exposure and HLA in healthy donors. The study's findings and limits: Most subjects' HLA-A and HLA-B alleles were reportedly predicted from TCR beta sequences.

The PCR ran on 60 Vbeta and 13 Jbeta primers. Data came from immunoSEQ multiplex PCR; TCRdb stores just in-frame clones and leaves some out. Among 120,000 to 150,000 clones, roughly 78% were seen once, and the ten largest hold about 2.2%. Points on this clone: Its matching antigen is unknown.

Sequenced sample: PBMCs. The source is a man aged 30 to 45 in good health and CMV-seronegative.

CDR3: CASSQEGQGLRETQYF. The CDR3 nucleotides read TGTGCCAGCAGCCAAGAGGGGCAGGGGTTGAGGGAGACCCAGTACTTC. The J gene is TRBJ2-5, the V gene TRBV4-2, with D maybe TRBD1 (6 bases). The germline gives CDR1 LGHNA, CDR2 YNFKEQ. The CDR3 has 16 residues. V lost 0 bases and J lost 5, with 16 bases in between.